The 17 T cell receptor beta chains reported below all come from one sample, sequenced in a study of shared clonotypes between healthy human individuals. Naive CD8 cells comprised CD45RO-negative, CCR7-positively selected cells, excluding terminally differentiated effector memory CD45RA+ cells. The table came from immunoSEQ multiplex PCR; TCRdb's copy has only in-frame clones and leaves some out. The sample carries about 2.1 million clones, 85% to 95% recorded once. The sample consisted of naive CD8+ T cells from PBMCs. These receptors all come from a man aged 18 to 35 in good health. Some clones in this sample may be carry-over from other donors' samples.

The chain employs TRBV29-1 and TRBJ2-3; D remains ambiguous. The CDR3 runs to 13 residues. Trimming took off 4 bases at V and 2 bases at J, with 10 bases between the two ends. Germline assignment: CDR1 SQVTM and CDR2 ANQGSEA. The DNA of the CDR3 is TGCAGCGTTGCTGGGCCATACACAGATACGCAGTATTTT. Its protein product is CSVAGPYTDTQYF.

About this clone: The sample holds other DNA sequences that translate to the same CDR3. The chain has TRBV27 and TRBJ2-7; D might be TRBD1 (5 bases). CDR1 MNHEY and CDR2 SMNVEV come from the germline V gene (reference sequence). This CDR3 is 14 amino acids long. Deletions cut 2 bases from V and 5 bases from J, with 13 bases between. In DNA form, the CDR3 reads TGTGCCAGCAGTTTACGGGCAGGGTACCACGAGCAGTACTTC. Amino acid sequence: CASSLRAGYHEQYF.

On this clone itself: The identical CDR3 is also encoded by other nucleotide sequences in the sample. The chain is built from TRBV9 and TRBJ2-7, with a tentative D call TRBD1 (5 bases). The length of the CDR3 is 14 residues. Germline-derived CDR1 and CDR2 are SGDLS and YYNGEE. Trimming cost V 0 bases and J 4 bases, with 11 bases left between them. The CDR3: CASSVGQGYYEQYF. CDR3 coding DNA: TGTGCCAGCAGCGTAGGGCAGGGTTATTACGAGCAGTACTTC.

The chain is built from TRBV5-1 and TRBJ2-1; 8 positions agree with TRBD2. Germline assignment: CDR1 SGHRS and CDR2 YFSETQ. J lost 3 bases, V lost 4 bases, and 9 bases had no gene match. This CDR3 has 16 residues. CDR3 region: CASSLVTSGFYNEQFF. The CDR3 nucleotides are TGCGCCAGCAGCCTCGTAACTAGCGGATTCTACAATGAGCAGTTCTTC.

The rearrangement uses TRBV6-1 and TRBJ1-2; a weak D match, TRBD1 (5 bases). V gave up 6 bases and J gave up 3 bases, with 14 bases separating them. Germline-derived CDR1 and CDR2 are MNHNS and SASEGT. There are 14 residues in the CDR3. CDR3 nucleotide sequence: TGTGCCAGCAGGGAACTTGGGGGGTACTATGGCTACACCTTC. It specifies CASRELGGYYGYTF.

The chain carries TRBV19 and TRBJ2-7, with a possible D match to TRBD2 (6 bases). Germline V lookup: CDR1 LNHDA, CDR2 SQIVND (reference sequence). The ends were cut back, 0 bases at V and 5 bases at J, with 8 bases in the middle. This CDR3 comprises 13 residues. The CDR3 sequence is CASSIEGGDEQYF. The CDR3 nucleotides are TGTGCCAGTAGTATAGAGGGAGGAGACGAGCAGTACTTC.

The chain uses TRBV11-2 and TRBJ2-5, with D unclear. Between the trimmed V and J ends, which lost 2 bases and 4 bases, there was a span of 11 bases. In germline, CDR1 is SGHAT, CDR2 FQNNGV. This CDR3 region has 14 residues. As DNA, the CDR3 is TGTGCCAGCAGCTTACAGAACTCCCGAGAGACCCAGTACTTC. Encoded protein: CASSLQNSRETQYF.

The V gene is TRBV28, the J gene TRBJ1-3; no reliable D call. CDR1 and CDR2 (germline): MDHEN, SYDVKM. This CDR3 contains 12 residues. V lost 5 bases to trimming and J lost 4 bases, with 6 bases between them. The CDR3 DNA reads TGTGCCAGCAGTCCCCCGGGAAACACCATATATTTT. This gives the protein CASSPPGNTIYF.

The chain links TRBV7-9 to TRBJ2-7, with no clear D. Germline-derived CDR1 and CDR2 are SEHNR and FQNEAQ (reference sequence). CDR3 size: 14 residues. Trimming removed 1 base from V and 2 bases from J, with 9 bases in between. As DNA, the CDR3 is TGTGCCAGCAGCTTAGGGGCCAACGCCTACGAGCAGTACTTC. Protein product: CASSLGANAYEQYF.

This chain links TRBV28 with TRBJ2-7; 7 bases map to TRBD1. The germline CDR1 and CDR2 sequences are MDHEN and SYDVKM. This CDR3 contains 14 residues. V dropped 7 bases and J dropped 0; count of bases not matched to a gene: 6. CDR3 amino acids: CASKGTDFSYEQYF. The CDR3 nucleotides read TGTGCCAGCAAAGGGACAGACTTCTCCTACGAGCAGTACTTC.

The chain couples TRBV29-1 to TRBJ1-1; no clear D gene. This CDR3 contains 14 residues. CDR1 and CDR2 from the germline V gene are SQVTM and ANQGSEA. Trimming took off 1 base at V and 4 bases at J, with 13 bases between the two ends. CDR3 sequence (DNA): TGCAGCGTTGAAGTAGTGAACCGGGGCACTGAAGCTTTCTTT. Protein product: CSVEVVNRGTEAFF. Full variable domain (remainder filled in from reference TRBV29-1 and TRBJ1-1): SAVISQKPSRDICQRGTSLTIQCQVDSQVTMMFWYRQQPGQSLTLIATANQGSEATYESGFVIDKFPISRPNLTFSTLTVSNMSPEDSSIYLCSVEVVNRGTEAFFGQGTRLTVV.

The chain uses TRBV7-2 and TRBJ1-1, with 11 bases identical to TRBD1. The germline V gene has CDR1 SGHTA and CDR2 FQGNSA. This CDR3 is 16 amino acids long. Trimming took 5 bases from V and 0 from J; bases not matched to a gene: 5. CDR3 protein: CASSTRDRGMNTEAFF. The CDR3 DNA sequence: TGTGCCAGCAGCACCCGGGACAGGGGGATGAACACTGAAGCTTTCTTT.

The V gene is TRBV28, the J gene TRBJ2-1, with 7 bases that match TRBD2. CDR3 length equals 18 residues. Losses at the gene ends were 3 bases for V and 9 bases for J; bases not matched to a gene: 20. Germline lookup yields CDR1 MDHEN and CDR2 SYDVKM. The CDR3 sequence is CASSFSPGRSTSHGEQFF. CDR3 DNA: TGTGCCAGCAGTTTCTCCCCCGGGAGGTCCACGTCCCACGGTGAGCAGTTCTTC.

This chain joins TRBV7-8 and TRBJ2-1, with 10 positions matching TRBD2. The ends lost 2 bases at V and 2 bases at J; junction bases unmatched: 3. The germline V gene has CDR1 SGHVS and CDR2 FQNEAQ. This CDR3 is 16 amino acids long. The CDR3 DNA reads TGTGCCAGCAGCTTATCCCTAGCGGGAGCCTACAATGAGCAGTTCTTC. Translated: CASSLSLAGAYNEQFF.

The rearrangement uses TRBV4-1 and TRBJ2-1; the match to TRBD2 covers 8 bases. CDR3 length: 15 residues. Trimming took 4 bases from V and 7 from J; bases not matched to a gene: 9. Germline V gene lookup returns CDR1 MGHRA and CDR2 YSYEKL. The CDR3 loop is CASSLASGRLNEQFF. In DNA form, the CDR3 reads TGCGCCAGCAGCCTGGCGAGCGGGAGATTAAATGAGCAGTTCTTC.

This chain connects TRBV11-2 to TRBJ2-5; the D gene is possibly TRBD2 (5 bases). The DNA matches TRBJ2-7 better at its end, which makes the J call doubtful. CDR3 length: 13 residues. The germline CDR1 and CDR2 sequences are SGHAT and FQNNGV. CDR3 protein: CASSPGLVYEQYF. The CDR3 coding sequence is TGTGCCAGCAGCCCTGGACTTGTCTACGAGCAGTACTTC.

The chain joins TRBV2 to TRBJ2-7; no reliable D call. The CDR3 is made up of 14 amino acids. The V gene's germline CDR1 is SNHLY and CDR2 FYNNEI. Trimming took 2 bases from V and 0 from J, leaving 8 bases between them. CDR3 protein: CASSELPLSYEQYF. In nucleotides, the CDR3 is TGTGCCAGCAGTGAACTCCCCCTCTCCTACGAGCAGTACTTC.